This TCR beta chain stems from a study of control samples from healthy donors and cancer patients. Some clones are missing from TCRdb's copy, which holds only in-frame ones; the method was immunoSEQ multiplex PCR. The table lists 90,000 to 110,000 clones, over 75% of them singletons. Per the germline V gene, CDR1 is MNHNY and CDR2 is SVGAGI (reference sequence). Trimming cost V 6 bases and J 4 bases, with 13 bases left between them. This CDR3 has 13 amino acids. This clone has a handful of counts. Sequences were obtained from blood. This chain uses TRBV6-6 with TRBJ2-7; D not certain. This clonotype was obtained from a human donor in good health. The donor label of this sample is uncertain. CDR3 nucleotide sequence: TGTGCCAGCAGACTTAAAGACCGATACGAGCAGTACTTC. Protein sequence: CASRLKDRYEQYF.